What follows are 14 T cell receptor beta chains derived from one specimen sequenced in a study of regulatory T cells in long-lasting Graves disease. Arm-PCR with iRepertoire HTBI primers amplified the CDR3 regions for these TCR beta libraries. TCRdb fed the multiplex PCR reads into MiXCR, producing one record per CDR3 protein. In the table there are roughly 420,000 distinct CDR3 sequences, approximately 14% of which are singletons. Documented time point: newly diagnosed GD, antithyroid drugs for less than 3 months. The authors made the TCR library using RNA they extracted from PBMCs. The same data also contributed to another study, on T cells in Graves' hyperthyroidism and ophthalmopathy.

Here the sequenced sample was peripheral blood mononuclear cells (PBMCs), taken at new diagnosis, from a patient treated with antithyroid drugs. These receptors originate from a woman aged 45 to 65 with Graves disease.

This clonotype was detected many times. The chain carries TRBV6-1 and TRBJ1-2, with 8 bases aligning to TRBD1. After removal of 7 bases from V and 2 bases from J, the junction contained 3 bases not matched to a gene. Germline-derived CDR1 and CDR2 are MNHNS and SASEGT. The CDR3 is 13 amino acids. The CDR3 here is CASTGQENYGYTF. CDR3 DNA sequence: TGTGCCAGCACGGGACAGGAGAACTATGGCTACACCTTC.

The rearrangement links TRBV7-9 to TRBJ2-5, with 8 bases matching TRBD2. The germline gives CDR1 SEHNR, CDR2 FQNEAQ (reference sequence). CDR3 size: 16 residues. V gave up 3 bases and J gave up 0 bases; unmatched junction bases: 6. The CDR3 nucleotides read TGTGCCAGCAGCTTCCCGGGGGGGGAGAACCAAGAGACCCAGTACTTC. It translates to CASSFPGGENQETQYF.

With regard to this clonotype: At one end the junction does not follow the germline gene, possibly because of a read error. This sequence joins TRBV6-2 or TRBV6-3 and TRBJ2-1; 11 nucleotides agree with TRBD2. Germline CDR1 is MNHEY and CDR2 is SVGEGT. The length of the CDR3 is 15 residues. The CDR3: CASSVSGRAFNEQFF. The CDR3, as DNA: TGCGCCAGCAGCGTTAGCGGGAGGGCCTTTAATGAGCAGTTCTTC.

Details on this clonotype: A read error may account for a junction end that differs from germline. The chain uses TRBV11-3 and TRBJ2-7; 7 positions match TRBD1. Germline V lookup: CDR1 SGHNT, CDR2 YENEEA. This CDR3 comprises 14 residues. The CDR3: CARSLTGENYEQYF. CDR3 in DNA: TGTGCCCGCAGCTTAACAGGGGAGAACTACGAGCAGTACTTC.

This clonotype was picked up a small number of times. This chain connects TRBV6-1 to TRBJ2-1, with D unclear. The CDR3 contains 14 residues. The V end lost 3 bases, the J end lost 4 bases, and 10 bases lay between the germline ends. Germline V gives CDR1 MNHNS, CDR2 SASEGT. For the CDR3, the DNA is TGTGCCAGCAGTGATCCTCCGGTGTACAATGAGCAGTTCTTC. It translates to CASSDPPVYNEQFF.

This clonotype was seen repeatedly, ten times or more. The gene calls are TRBV6-2 or TRBV6-3 and TRBJ2-7; D possibly corresponds to TRBD2 (6 bases). Trimming cost V 2 bases and J 6 bases, with 11 bases left between them. The germline gives CDR1 MNHEY, CDR2 SVGEGT. CDR3 size: 13 residues. The CDR3 sequence: CASSYGGSGEQYF. The CDR3 nucleotides are TGTGCCAGCAGTTACGGGGGGTCGGGCGAGCAGTACTTC.

This clonotype was counted a few times. The chain links TRBV30 to TRBJ2-1; D gene uncertain. CDR1 and CDR2 from the germline V gene are GTSNPN and SVGIG (reference sequence). V was pared by 4 bases and J by 3 bases, with 4 bases between. The length of the CDR3 is 11 residues. This chain's CDR3 is CAWKSYNEQFF. As DNA, the CDR3 is TGTGCCTGGAAAAGCTACAATGAGCAGTTCTTC. Drawing the rest from reference TRBV30 and TRBJ2-1, the complete variable domain is SQTIHQWPATLVQPVGSPLSLECTVEGTSNPNLYWYRQAAGRGLQLLFYSVGIGQISSEVPQNLSASRPQDRQFILSSKKLLLSDSGFYLCAWKSYNEQFFGPGTRLTVL.

This clonotype was recorded many times. The J gene is TRBJ2-3, the V gene TRBV28, with no clear D. CDR1 and CDR2 (germline): MDHEN, SYDVKM. This CDR3 comprises 16 residues. V gave up 2 bases and J gave up 2 bases, with 14 bases separating them. CDR3 in DNA: TGTGCCAGCAGTTTACCCACCGGCGGAACCACAGATACGCAGTATTTT. Amino acids: CASSLPTGGTTDTQYF.

V and J are TRBV6-2 or TRBV6-3 and TRBJ1-1; the D is unclear. Germline-derived CDR1 and CDR2 are MNHEY and SVGEGT. This CDR3 has 14 residues. V gave up 4 bases and J gave up 2 bases, with 11 bases separating them. CDR3 in amino acids: CASSSVGVNTEAFF. The CDR3 DNA sequence: TGTGCCAGCAGTTCAGTTGGGGTAAACACTGAAGCTTTCTTT.

This clonotype has ten or more counts. This chain joins TRBV6-5 and TRBJ2-7, with a possible D match to TRBD2 (7 bases). V was pared by 0 bases and J by 6 bases, with 12 bases between. Germline values: CDR1 MNHEY, CDR2 SVGAGI. The CDR3 has 14 amino acids. Written as DNA, the CDR3 is TGTGCCAGCAGTTACTCGCACAGGGAGGGCGAGCAGTACTTC. Translating gives CASSYSHREGEQYF.

This clonotype turned up a few times. The chain has TRBV20-1 and TRBJ2-7, with 10 bases that match TRBD1. CDR3 size: 13 residues. CDR1 is DFQATT and CDR2 is SNEGSKA in the germline V gene (reference sequence). The CDR3 coding sequence is TGCAGCCCCGGGGGGGGACAGGGGTTCGAGCAGTACTTC. It codes for CSPGGGQGFEQYF.

The chain employs TRBV28 and TRBJ1-5; 10 nucleotides line up with TRBD1. This CDR3 contains 13 residues. Germline-derived CDR1 and CDR2 are MDHEN and SYDVKM. With 6 bases clipped from V and 6 bases from J, the junction kept 2 bases outside the gene matches. Here the CDR3 reads CASSRQGAQPQHF. CDR3 sequence (DNA): TGTGCCAGCAGCCGACAGGGGGCTCAGCCCCAGCATTTT.

Only a few counts were recorded for this clonotype. The gene calls are TRBV6-1 and TRBJ2-7; D may be TRBD1 (6 bases). Trimming stripped 5 bases from V and 3 bases from J, with 11 bases between. The CDR3 totals 13 residues. Germline V gives CDR1 MNHNS, CDR2 SASEGT. The CDR3 sequence: CASSTKQGYEQYF. CDR3 DNA: TGTGCCAGCAGTACAAAACAGGGCTACGAGCAGTACTTC.

This clonotype was seen repeatedly, ten times or more. This chain connects TRBV28 to TRBJ2-4; D gene unclear. The CDR3 loop spans 18 amino acids. Germline V gene sequence: CDR1 MDHEN, CDR2 SYDVKM. Trimming took off 3 bases at V and 0 bases at J, with 18 bases between the two ends. The CDR3 loop is CASSFGSFHLLAKNIQYF. CDR3 bases: TGTGCCAGCAGTTTCGGCTCTTTCCACCTTCTAGCCAAAAACATTCAGTACTTC.